One and the same sample provided the 25 T cell receptor beta chains below, sequenced in a study of shared clonotypes between healthy human individuals. Profiled with immunoSEQ multiplex PCR; TCRdb holds only in-frame clones, not every one. The data show 2 million to 2.5 million clones, with 95% seen just once and more than 0.1% held by the top ten. The sample consisted of naive CD4+ T cells sorted from blood. Subset specified: CD45RA+ positively selected. All receptors come from a man between 18 and 35 years old in good health.

The rearrangement links TRBV6-5 to TRBJ1-2; D call uncertain. Trimming removed 8 bases at V and 6 bases at J, with 13 bases between. The CDR3 has 12 amino acids. Germline CDR1 reads MNHEY; CDR2 reads SVGAGI. The CDR3: CASGSRRDGYTF. Here the CDR3 DNA reads TGTGCCAGCGGCTCACGGCGGGATGGCTACACCTTC.

The gene calls are TRBV30 and TRBJ2-1; the D is unclear. The ends were cut back, 2 bases at V and 0 bases at J, with 11 bases in the middle. The CDR3 runs to 15 residues. Germline assignment: CDR1 GTSNPN and CDR2 SVGIG (reference sequence). The CDR3 region has the DNA TGTGCCTGGAGTACCGGTAAGGGCTCCTACAATGAGCAGTTCTTC. Translated, it gives CAWSTGKGSYNEQFF. Drawing the rest from reference TRBV30 and TRBJ2-1, the complete variable domain is SQTIHQWPATLVQPVGSPLSLECTVEGTSNPNLYWYRQAAGRGLQLLFYSVGIGQISSEVPQNLSASRPQDRQFILSSKKLLLSDSGFYLCAWSTGKGSYNEQFFGPGTRLTVL.

The table lists this clone with a count of one. The chain carries TRBV11-2 and TRBJ1-2, with 8 bases aligning to TRBD1. The CDR3 loop spans 13 amino acids. The germline gives CDR1 SGHAT, CDR2 FQNNGV. Trimming at V came to 5 bases and at J to 4 bases, leaving 3 bases not matched to a gene. The CDR3 sequence: CASSRTGSYGYTF. In DNA form, the CDR3 reads TGTGCCAGCAGCAGGACAGGGAGCTATGGCTACACCTTC.

This chain uses TRBV5-4 with TRBJ1-1, with D unclear. The germline V and J ends were trimmed by 6 bases and 1 base, with 16 bases remaining between them. CDR3 length: 15 residues. Germline V lookup: CDR1 SGHNT, CDR2 YYREEE (reference sequence). The CDR3 DNA follows: TGTGCCAGCACCCGGGCCGCGGGAGGGAACACTGAAGCTTTCTTT. Translation: CASTRAAGGNTEAFF.

This chain links TRBV4-3 with TRBJ2-3, with 8 bases lining up with TRBD2. CDR3 length equals 16 residues. In germline, CDR1 is LGHNA, CDR2 YSLEER. V was pared by 0 bases and J by 4 bases, with 6 bases of the junction left unmatched. CDR3 in DNA: TGCGCCAGCAGCCAAGATCCGGGACTAGGACCAGATACGCAGTATTTT. It yields the protein CASSQDPGLGPDTQYF.

CDR3 sequence: CASSGQGPNTEAFF. For the CDR3, the DNA is TGCGCCAGCAGTGGACAGGGCCCGAACACTGAAGCTTTCTTT. The chain uses TRBV10-2 and TRBJ1-1; 7 nucleotides agree with TRBD1. Losses at the gene ends were 4 bases for V and 1 base for J; bases not matched to a gene: 3. Germline CDR1 WSHSY, CDR2 SAAADI. The CDR3 totals 14 residues.

The V and J genes are TRBV5-4 and TRBJ2-3; TRBD2 aligns across 11 bases. This CDR3 region has 15 residues. V trimming: 4 bases; J trimming: 6 bases; junction bases outside the gene matches: 7. Germline V gene lookup returns CDR1 SGHNT and CDR2 YYREEE (reference sequence). In DNA, the CDR3 is TGTGCCAGCAGCCCCACTAGCGGGGGATGGGATACGCAGTATTTT. Translated, it gives CASSPTSGGWDTQYF.

The V gene is TRBV30, the J gene TRBJ2-3; D possibly uses TRBD1 or TRBD2 (5 bases each). The germline V gene encodes CDR1 GTSNPN and CDR2 SVGIG (reference sequence). Trimming cost V 1 base and J 2 bases, with 10 bases left between them. CDR3 size: 14 residues. The CDR3 loop is CAWSGEGHTDTQYF. CDR3 coding DNA: TGTGCCTGGAGTGGCGAGGGGCACACAGATACGCAGTATTTT. Full variable domain (missing parts from reference TRBV30 and TRBJ2-3): SQTIHQWPATLVQPVGSPLSLECTVEGTSNPNLYWYRQAAGRGLQLLFYSVGIGQISSEVPQNLSASRPQDRQFILSSKKLLLSDSGFYLCAWSGEGHTDTQYFGPGTRLTVL.

The rearrangement links TRBV6-4 to TRBJ1-5; 10 bases map to TRBD1. Germline CDR1 MRHNA, CDR2 SNTAGT. This CDR3 is built from 14 residues. J lost 7 bases, V lost 6 bases, and 6 bases had no gene match. The CDR3 sequence: CASSPGQGGQPQHF. The CDR3 nucleotides read TGTGCCAGCAGCCCCGGACAGGGGGGACAGCCCCAGCATTTT.

The rearrangement joins TRBV14 to TRBJ2-7; the match to TRBD1 covers 8 bases. The germline CDR1 and CDR2 sequences are SGHDN and FVKESK. V lost 2 bases, J lost 0 bases, and 3 bases stayed unmatched. The CDR3 extends over 15 amino acids. CDR3 sequence (DNA): TGTGCCAGCAGCCAATTGGACAGGGTCTCCTACGAGCAGTACTTC. Amino acid sequence: CASSQLDRVSYEQYF. Full variable domain (missing parts from reference TRBV14 and TRBJ2-7): EAGVTQFPSHSVIEKGQTVTLRCDPISGHDNLYWYRRVMGKEIKFLLHFVKESKQDESGMPNNRFLAERTGGTYSTLKVQPAELEDSGVYFCASSQLDRVSYEQYFGPGTRLTVT.

The CDR3 loop is CASSENTGGHYEQYF. CDR3 in DNA: TGTGCCAGTAGTGAGAACACAGGAGGTCATTACGAGCAGTACTTC. V usage is TRBV19 and J usage is TRBJ2-7; D possibly uses TRBD1 or TRBD2 (5 bases each). Trimming left V 5 bases short and J 4 bases short, with 18 bases between. Germline V gene lookup returns CDR1 LNHDA and CDR2 SQIVND (reference sequence). This CDR3 has 15 residues.

This chain links TRBV7-2 with TRBJ1-4; D might be TRBD1 (5 bases). Germline CDR1 reads SGHTA; CDR2 reads FQGNSA. The germline V and J ends were trimmed by 4 bases and 4 bases, with 22 bases remaining between them. The CDR3 runs to 18 residues. The CDR3 DNA reads TGTGCCAGCAGCTCCATTGGGGACTTTCCAGGCGGTAATGAAAAACTGTTTTTT. Protein sequence: CASSSIGDFPGGNEKLFF.

The chain carries TRBV18 and TRBJ2-5; 10 bases are shared with TRBD2. The CDR3 sequence is 14 residues long. Germline assignment: CDR1 KGHSH and CDR2 LQKENI. J was trimmed by 3 bases and V by 6 bases; bases with no gene match: 4. This CDR3 is CASSPGLAKETQYF. CDR3 coding DNA: TGTGCCAGCTCGCCGGGACTAGCGAAAGAGACCCAGTACTTC.

The sample holds one count of this clone. The CDR3 here is CATSRDLSWELGTDTQYF. CDR3 DNA sequence: TGTGCCACCAGCAGAGATCTTAGTTGGGAGTTGGGCACAGATACGCAGTATTTT. V and J are TRBV15 and TRBJ2-3; the D gene is possibly TRBD2 (5 bases). Trimming removed 0 bases at V and 1 base at J, with 17 bases between. The CDR3 covers 18 residues. Germline V lookup: CDR1 LNHNV, CDR2 YYDKDF (reference sequence).

This chain connects TRBV11-2 to TRBJ1-1; 7 bases agree with TRBD1. Germline V lookup: CDR1 SGHAT, CDR2 FQNNGV. The CDR3 is 13 amino acids. Trimming at V came to 0 bases and at J to 8 bases, leaving 3 bases not matched to a gene. The CDR3 coding sequence is TGTGCCAGCAGCTTAGATAGGGGGCGCGAAGCTTTCTTT. It codes for CASSLDRGREAFF.

The chain has TRBV7-2 and TRBJ1-6, with no clear D. CDR1 and CDR2 from the germline V gene are SGHTA and FQGNSA. V lost 3 bases to trimming and J lost 5 bases, with 8 bases between them. CDR3 size: 14 residues. CDR3 loop: CASSFRENNSPLHF. CDR3 coding DNA: TGTGCCAGCAGCTTCCGGGAGAATAATTCACCCCTCCACTTT.

This rearrangement joins TRBV18 to TRBJ1-6; D is possibly TRBD1 (5 bases). V shed 0 bases and J shed 6 bases, with 15 bases lying between them. This CDR3 is 17 amino acids long. Looked up from germline, CDR1 is KGHSH and CDR2 is LQKENI. The chain's CDR3 is CASSPPLGPGINSPLHF. CDR3 in DNA: TGTGCCAGCTCACCACCTTTGGGACCGGGGATTAATTCACCCCTCCACTTT.

About this clone itself: Given a much more abundant clone one base away, this may be a read error. The gene calls are TRBV27 and TRBJ2-7; perhaps TRBD1 as D (6 bases). Germline assignment: CDR1 MNHEY and CDR2 SMNVEV (reference sequence). Trimming pared 5 bases from V and 4 bases from J, leaving 6 bases between. This CDR3 has 11 residues. The CDR3 here is CASSQGYEQYF. The CDR3 DNA sequence: TGTGCCAGCAGTCAGGGGTACGAGCAGTACTTC.

This sequence joins TRBV10-3 and TRBJ2-2, with TRBD1 as a possible D gene (5 bases). Germline V lookup: CDR1 ENHRY, CDR2 SYGVKD. V lost 4 bases and J 5 bases, leaving 11 bases between the germline ends. The CDR3 totals 14 residues. CDR3 sequence (DNA): TGTGCCATCAGTGGCACAGGATATACCGGGGAGCTGTTTTTT. This codes for CAISGTGYTGELFF.

This chain connects TRBV7-2 to TRBJ2-7; 9 bases are a match to TRBD2. The V gene end was trimmed by 1 base and the J gene end by 4 bases; junction bases not matched to a gene: 11. Germline CDR1 and CDR2: SGHTA and FQGNSA. This CDR3 spans 17 amino acids. The DNA of the CDR3 is TGTGCCAGCAGCTTAGTGGTCGGCGGGAGGGCCACGTACGAGCAGTACTTC. The encoded protein is CASSLVVGGRATYEQYF.

The V and J genes are TRBV2 and TRBJ1-5, with a weak D call TRBD1 (5 bases). Deletions cut 7 bases from V and 6 bases from J, with 10 bases between. The length of the CDR3 is 12 residues. Per germline, CDR1 SNHLY and CDR2 FYNNEI. The CDR3 DNA is TGTGCCAGCAAGGTAGGGGTTCAGCCCCAGCATTTT. Residues: CASKVGVQPQHF.

This chain joins TRBV6-1 and TRBJ1-1, with a weak D call TRBD1 (6 bases). CDR3 size: 15 residues. The V gene lost 6 bases and the J gene lost 4 bases, with 18 bases spanning the gap. CDR1 is MNHNS and CDR2 is SASEGT in the germline V gene. For the CDR3, the DNA is TGTGCCAGCAGAGAGTCTATTAACAGGGTCACTGAAGCTTTCTTT. This encodes CASRESINRVTEAFF.

J is TRBJ2-5 and V is TRBV27, with D uncertain. In germline, CDR1 is MNHEY, CDR2 SMNVEV (reference sequence). The CDR3 extends over 13 amino acids. V dropped 2 bases and J dropped 2 bases, with 6 bases sitting between them. This chain's CDR3 is CASSLVYQETQYF. The DNA for the CDR3 is TGTGCCAGCAGTTTAGTCTATCAAGAGACCCAGTACTTC.

The CDR3 DNA sequence: TGTGCCAGCAGCTTAGGGACTAGCGTAGAGACCCAGTACTTC. It is translated as CASSLGTSVETQYF. The chain joins TRBV7-2 to TRBJ2-5; 9 nucleotides agree with TRBD2. This CDR3 has 14 residues. CDR1 and CDR2 from the germline V gene are SGHTA and FQGNSA. Trimming took 1 base from V and 4 from J; bases not matched to a gene: 1.

The rearrangement links TRBV5-8 to TRBJ2-7; D call uncertain. The V gene's germline CDR1 is SGHTS and CDR2 YDEGEE. The CDR3 runs 14 residues. V lost 2 bases, J lost 6 bases, and 15 bases lay in between. Here the CDR3 reads CASSFTLPRIEQYF. The CDR3, as DNA: TGTGCCAGCAGCTTCACTCTCCCTCGCATCGAGCAGTACTTC.